The 27 T cell receptor beta chains presented below share a single source sample, sequenced in a study of response to subunit inactivated influenza vaccine. MiXCR, applied by TCRdb to the RT-PCR reads, yields one record per CDR3 protein. Of 430,000 or so distinct CDR3 sequences listed, 10% to 11% were seen once; the top ten hold approximately 12%. Sequencing was performed on PBMCs from blood, taken about 40 days after vaccination. These receptors all stem from a man between 50 and 59 years old who received an inactivated influenza vaccine.

This clonotype was counted ten times or more. The rearrangement joins TRBV29-1 to TRBJ2-7, with a weak D call TRBD1 (5 bases). Trimming cost V 7 bases and J 0 bases, with 10 bases left between them. The CDR3 loop spans 12 amino acids. Germline values: CDR1 SQVTM, CDR2 ANQGSEA. DNA for the CDR3: TGCAGCGCAGGACAAAACTCCTACGAGCAGTACTTC. Its protein is CSAGQNSYEQYF.

CDR3 sequence (DNA): TGTGCCAGCAGCTTATCCGGGACAAGAGGGGAGACCCAGTACTTC. Translation: CASSLSGTRGETQYF. The gene calls are TRBV7-6 and TRBJ2-5; possibly TRBD1 for D (6 bases). Germline values: CDR1 SGHVS, CDR2 FNYEAQ. There are 15 residues in the CDR3. Trimming took 2 bases from V and 5 from J, leaving 15 bases between them.

The table lists this clonotype with a few counts. This chain uses TRBV9 with TRBJ2-1, with 7 bases matching TRBD2. V shed 3 bases, J shed 5 bases, and the junction held 14 bases outside the gene matches. Germline lookup yields CDR1 SGDLS and CDR2 YYNGEE. CDR3 size: 17 residues. Here the CDR3 DNA reads TGTGCCAGCAGCGGACGGTCTGGCACTAGCGCCCACAATGAGCAGTTCTTC. It encodes CASSGRSGTSAHNEQFF.

Only a few counts were recorded for this clonotype. CDR3 nucleotides: TGCAGCGTTGTAGACGGAGCGGGGGTCACCGGGGAGCTGTTTTTT. Residues: CSVVDGAGVTGELFF. This chain uses TRBV29-1 with TRBJ2-2, with 8 bases identical to TRBD2. CDR3 length: 15 amino acids. Germline-derived CDR1 and CDR2 are SQVTM and ANQGSEA. V lost 4 bases and J lost 4; bases outside the gene matches: 8.

The chain combines TRBV6-2 or TRBV6-3 with TRBJ2-5; 7 nucleotides agree with TRBD2. The J segment lost 4 bases and the V segment lost 5 bases, leaving 10 bases of the junction unmatched. The germline gives CDR1 MNHEY, CDR2 SVGEGT. The CDR3 spans 15 residues. This CDR3 is CASSPRGGNRETQYF. The CDR3 DNA reads TGTGCCAGCAGTCCACGGGGAGGGAATCGAGAGACCCAGTACTTC.

This clonotype has more than one count but fewer than ten. The chain employs TRBV4-3 and TRBJ2-1; D may be TRBD1 (6 bases). Trimming took off 0 bases at V and 3 bases at J, with 18 bases between the two ends. Germline assignment: CDR1 LGHNA and CDR2 YSLEER. The CDR3 is 18 residues long. The CDR3 region is CASSQDGSGAGDYNEQFF. The CDR3 bases are TGCGCCAGCAGCCAAGATGGAAGTGGTGCAGGGGACTACAATGAGCAGTTCTTC.

This clonotype was counted a few times. Being one base from a much bigger clone, this may be a read error. This chain uses TRBV12-3 or TRBV12-4 with TRBJ2-7, with 8 positions matching TRBD1. The V segment lost 3 bases and the J segment 2 bases; nucleotides outside the gene matches: 3. This CDR3 is built from 14 residues. CDR3 region: CASSFQGATYEQYF. Written as DNA, the CDR3 is TGTGCCAGCAGTTTTCAGGGGGCTACCTACGAGCAGTACTTC.

This rearrangement joins TRBV20-1 to TRBJ2-3, with 14 bases fitting TRBD2. The CDR3 has 18 residues. The germline gives CDR1 DFQATT, CDR2 SNEGSKA (reference sequence). Trimming took 5 bases from V and 0 from J; bases not matched to a gene: 10. CDR3 sequence reads: CSAAGTSGGLTSTDTQYF. DNA for the CDR3: TGCAGTGCTGCCGGGACTAGCGGGGGCCTTACTAGCACAGATACGCAGTATTTT.

A note on this clonotype: One end of the junction fails to match germline, which may point to a read error. The chain couples TRBV3-1 to TRBJ1-3, with D possibly TRBD1 on 6 matching bases. Germline CDR1 is LGHDT and CDR2 is YNNKEL (reference sequence). The CDR3 loop spans 17 amino acids. The CDR3 protein is CVSSQGGRGGSGNTIYF. CDR3 coding DNA: TGTGTCAGCAGCCAAGGTGGCAGGGGCGGCTCTGGAAACACCATATATTTT.

The sample holds many counts of this clonotype. The CDR3 DNA sequence: TGCGCCAGCAGCTTGGCCGGAAGAAGCGGGGGCTATTTT. Translated, it gives CASSLAGRSGGYF. The chain carries TRBV5-1 and TRBJ2-3, with TRBD2 matching 8 bases. V was clipped by 0 bases and J by 15 bases; unmatched bases: 9. Germline V gene sequence: CDR1 SGHRS, CDR2 YFSETQ. The CDR3 is 13 residues long.

This clonotype was seen repeatedly, ten times or more. The V gene is TRBV7-8, the J gene TRBJ2-5, with 7 bases matching TRBD2. Unmatched junction bases numbered 3, after V lost 4 bases and J lost 4 bases. Germline-derived CDR1 and CDR2 are SGHVS and FQNEAQ. The CDR3 has 13 residues. The CDR3 DNA follows: TGTGCCAGCAGCTACGGACTAGTAGAGACCCAGTACTTC. Amino acid sequence: CASSYGLVETQYF.

This clonotype has just a few counts. The gene calls are TRBV11-2 and TRBJ1-4; 8 nucleotides align to TRBD1. The CDR3 is made up of 19 amino acids. Germline V gene data show CDR1 as SGHAT and CDR2 as FQNNGV. J gave up 8 bases and V 1 base, and 18 bases lay outside the gene matches. DNA of the CDR3: TGTGCCAGCAGCTTAGTGGGGCCCGGTTCGACAGGGGTGGAAGAAAAACTGTTTTTT. As protein: CASSLVGPGSTGVEEKLFF.

This clonotype was counted ten times or more. The chain combines TRBV7-9 with TRBJ2-3, with 16 bases matching TRBD2. The length of the CDR3 is 20 residues. CDR1 is SEHNR and CDR2 is FQNEAQ in the germline V gene (reference sequence). Trimming at V came to 5 bases and at J to 0 bases, leaving 11 bases not matched to a gene. Written as DNA, the CDR3 is TGTGCCAGCAGCGCCGGGACTAGCGGGAGGGCCATTTTTAGCACAGATACGCAGTATTTT. This gives the protein CASSAGTSGRAIFSTDTQYF. The complete variable domain, with remaining parts taken from reference TRBV7-9 and TRBJ2-3, reads DTGVSQNPRHKITKRGQNVTFRCDPISEHNRLYWYRQTLGQGPEFLTYFQNEAQLEKSRLLSDRFSAERPKGSFSTLEIQRTEQGDSAMYLCASSAGTSGRAIFSTDTQYFGPGTRLTVL.

The chain recombines TRBV12-3 or TRBV12-4 with TRBJ2-7; possibly TRBD2 for D (7 bases). CDR3 length: 14 residues. The V gene lost 4 bases and the J gene lost 2 bases, with 12 bases spanning the gap. CDR3 in amino acids: CASSSKGGAYEQYF. The CDR3 region has the DNA TGTGCCAGCAGTTCGAAGGGGGGGGCCTACGAGCAGTACTTC.

The sample holds a few counts of this clonotype. The chain carries TRBV20-1 and TRBJ2-7; D possibly uses TRBD1 or TRBD2 (6 bases each). Looked up from germline, CDR1 is DFQATT and CDR2 is SNEGSKA (reference sequence). The CDR3 is 14 amino acids. Trimming shortened V by 1 base and J by 2 bases, and 12 bases separated the two germline ends. This CDR3 reads CSARGGGITYEQYF. The CDR3 bases are TGCAGTGCTAGAGGAGGGGGGATTACCTACGAGCAGTACTTC.

V usage is TRBV20-1 and J usage is TRBJ2-3, with TRBD2 identical over 10 bases. Germline CDR1 reads DFQATT; CDR2 reads SNEGSKA (reference sequence). This CDR3 contains 15 residues. CDR3 nucleotide sequence: TGCAGCCCTGGTTCTAGCGGGAGTCTGACAGATACGCAGTATTTT. Amino acid sequence: CSPGSSGSLTDTQYF.

This clonotype has ten or more counts. The gene calls are TRBV20-1 and TRBJ1-2, with no clear D. CDR3 size: 13 residues. In germline, CDR1 is DFQATT, CDR2 SNEGSKA (reference sequence). V was shortened by 3 bases and J by 8 bases, with 16 bases between the two germline ends. CDR3 DNA: TGCAGTGCTAGTCGTCAGCCTGGCTGGGGCTACACCTTC. Protein product: CSASRQPGWGYTF.

This clonotype was picked up many times. The V and J genes are TRBV18 and TRBJ2-3; D not resolved. This CDR3 has 12 amino acids. Germline CDR1 is KGHSH and CDR2 is LQKENI. V lost 8 bases and J lost 2, with 8 bases in between. In DNA form, the CDR3 reads TGTGCCAGCAGCCCTACCACAGATACGCAGTATTTT. It specifies CASSPTTDTQYF.

This sequence joins TRBV28 and TRBJ2-7; weak D call: TRBD1 (6 bases). The V gene lost 8 bases and the J gene lost 9 bases, with 26 bases spanning the gap. CDR3 length: 15 residues. CDR1 and CDR2 from the germline V gene are MDHEN and SYDVKM. The CDR3 reads CASFPPGTPAEAQYF. The CDR3 region has the DNA TGTGCCAGCTTTCCCCCCGGGACACCGGCTGAGGCGCAGTACTTC.

This clonotype was counted between two and nine times. A junction end diverges from the germline sequence, so it may reflect a read error. This chain joins TRBV4-2 and TRBJ2-4; 7 nucleotides agree with TRBD1. The CDR3 extends over 14 amino acids. CDR1 LGHNA and CDR2 YNFKEQ come from the germline V gene. CDR3 protein: CARSQGARGNIQYF. CDR3 DNA: TGTGCCAGGAGCCAGGGCGCCAGGGGGAACATTCAGTACTTC.

Written as DNA, the CDR3 is TGTGCCAGCAGTCCTCTAGCGGGAGCATTCGAGACCCAGTACTTC. It yields the protein CASSPLAGAFETQYF. The gene calls are TRBV11-2 and TRBJ2-5; TRBD2 matches 10 bases. V trimming: 6 bases; J trimming: 5 bases; junction bases outside the gene matches: 9. CDR1 and CDR2 from the germline V gene are SGHAT and FQNNGV. The CDR3 is 15 amino acids.

The chain joins TRBV6-2 or TRBV6-3 to TRBJ2-1, with D possibly called TRBD1 or TRBD2 (5 bases each). The CDR3 is 16 amino acids. Germline CDR1 MNHEY, CDR2 SVGEGT. Trimming shortened V by 0 bases and J by 0 bases, and 9 bases separated the two germline ends. CDR3 in amino acids: CASSYSWGSSYNEQFF. The CDR3 coding sequence is TGTGCCAGCAGTTACTCGTGGGGGAGCTCCTACAATGAGCAGTTCTTC.

This rearrangement joins TRBV5-1 to TRBJ2-7; 7 nucleotides line up with TRBD2. The junction had 7 bases not matched to a gene; V was cut back by 4 bases and J by 6 bases. Germline CDR1 reads SGHRS; CDR2 reads YFSETQ. The CDR3 extends over 13 amino acids. The CDR3 region is CASSGERDREQYF. In DNA, the CDR3 is TGCGCCAGCAGCGGGGAGCGGGACCGCGAGCAGTACTTC.

This chain uses TRBV5-1 with TRBJ2-3; 11 bases map to TRBD2. The J segment lost 6 bases and the V segment lost 3 bases, leaving 12 bases of the junction unmatched. CDR1 is SGHRS and CDR2 is YFSETQ in the germline V gene. The CDR3 has 17 residues. CDR3 amino acids: CASSSSFSGGAVDTQYF. In DNA, the CDR3 is TGCGCCAGCAGCTCCTCCTTTAGCGGGGGGGCGGTGGATACGCAGTATTTT.

This clonotype has just a few counts. V usage is TRBV7-9 and J usage is TRBJ2-4; possible D gene TRBD1, 5 bases. The germline gives CDR1 SEHNR, CDR2 FQNEAQ (reference sequence). V shed 0 bases and J shed 7 bases, with 16 bases lying between them. The CDR3 is 16 residues long. The CDR3 bases are TGTGCCAGCAGCTTAGCGTTGCCTACAGGAGTGAACATTCAGTACTTC. Translated: CASSLALPTGVNIQYF.

This rearrangement joins TRBV29-1 to TRBJ2-5, with 7 bases matching TRBD2. The CDR3 extends over 13 amino acids. V lost 7 bases, J lost 2 bases, and 7 bases stayed unmatched. Germline CDR1 SQVTM, CDR2 ANQGSEA. The CDR3 here is CSGGGGLQETQYF. The CDR3 DNA is TGCAGCGGGGGGGGGGGACTACAAGAGACCCAGTACTTC. Filled out from reference TRBV29-1 and TRBJ2-5, the complete variable domain reads SAVISQKPSRDICQRGTSLTIQCQVDSQVTMMFWYRQQPGQSLTLIATANQGSEATYESGFVIDKFPISRPNLTFSTLTVSNMSPEDSSIYLCSGGGGLQETQYFGPGTRLLVL.

CDR3 nucleotides: TGTGCCAGCAGACGGATAGGGCAAGAGACCCAGTACTTC. It specifies CASRRIGQETQYF. The chain carries TRBV28 and TRBJ2-5; D gene uncertain. CDR3 length equals 13 residues. Trimming took off 6 bases at V and 2 bases at J, with 10 bases between the two ends. Germline CDR1 MDHEN, CDR2 SYDVKM.